What follows are 22 T cell receptor beta chains derived from one specimen sequenced in a study of blood T cell repertoires in COVID-19. The data were produced by immunoSEQ multiplex PCR, yet TCRdb's version contains in-frame clones alone and is incomplete. The data show roughly 330,000 clones, more than 70% seen once. The specimen was peripheral blood. The receptors originated from a woman aged 45 to 65 with acute or convalescent COVID-19.

The J gene is TRBJ1-4, the V gene TRBV5-8; 8 bases line up with TRBD1. Germline CDR1 is SGHTS and CDR2 is YDEGEE. V shed 4 bases, J shed 0 bases, and the junction held 5 bases outside the gene matches. There are 16 residues in the CDR3. The CDR3 DNA follows: TGTGCCAGCAGCGGTGACAGGGGTGCAACTAATGAAAAACTGTTTTTT. This translates into CASSGDRGATNEKLFF.

A few counts support this clone. Other DNA variants within this sample encode the same CDR3. This rearrangement joins TRBV5-4 to TRBJ1-6; the D gene is possibly TRBD1 (6 bases). Germline CDR1 is SGHNT and CDR2 is YYREEE (reference sequence). This CDR3 region has 13 residues. V was cut by 0 bases and J by 8 bases, with 6 bases left in between. The CDR3 protein is CASSLEGDSPLHF. The CDR3 DNA sequence: TGTGCCAGCAGCTTGGAGGGGGATTCACCCCTCCACTTT.

The chain carries TRBV7-3 and TRBJ1-1; D is ambiguous. V shed 2 bases and J shed 0 bases, with 4 bases lying between them. The CDR3 consists of 13 residues. Germline V gene sequence: CDR1 SGHTA, CDR2 FQGTGA. Written as DNA, the CDR3 is TGTGCCAGCAGCTTATCGGTGAACACTGAAGCTTTCTTT. Its translation: CASSLSVNTEAFF.

The sample holds a few counts of this clone. DNA for the CDR3: TGTGCCAGCAGCTTGATGGGGGCCGGTCAGCCCCAGCATTTT. Translated: CASSLMGAGQPQHF. V and J are TRBV5-8 and TRBJ1-5; D may be TRBD1 (6 bases). The germline gives CDR1 SGHTS, CDR2 YDEGEE. CDR3 length equals 14 residues. Trimming left V 1 base short and J 6 bases short, with 11 bases between.

This clone was observed once. The rearrangement uses TRBV5-1 and TRBJ2-5, with 7 positions matching TRBD2. The CDR3 sequence is 14 residues long. CDR1 and CDR2 (germline): SGHRS, YFSETQ. J lost 3 bases, V lost 1 base, and 3 bases had no gene match. CDR3 sequence reads: CASSLLAGEETQYF. The CDR3 nucleotides are TGCGCCAGCAGCTTGTTGGCGGGGGAAGAGACCCAGTACTTC.

The chain recombines TRBV19 with TRBJ2-2, with 7 bases that match TRBD2. Germline V gene sequence: CDR1 LNHDA, CDR2 SQIVND (reference sequence). V lost 7 bases to trimming and J lost 0 bases; unmatched junction nucleotides: 8. This CDR3 contains 16 residues. CDR3 sequence reads: CASKVRSGANTGELFF. The CDR3 DNA reads as TGTGCCAGTAAGGTCAGGAGCGGGGCGAACACCGGGGAGCTGTTTTTT.

This clone has more than one count but fewer than ten. J is TRBJ2-7 and V is TRBV13, with 7 bases identical to TRBD1. The CDR3 spans 13 residues. In germline, CDR1 is PRHDT, CDR2 FYEKMQ (reference sequence). The ends lost 2 bases at V and 3 bases at J; junction bases unmatched: 1. CDR3 sequence reads: CASSLNRGYEQYF. The CDR3 DNA reads TGTGCCAGCAGCTTAAACAGGGGCTACGAGCAGTACTTC.

The chain recombines TRBV7-2 with TRBJ2-3; the match to TRBD2 covers 12 bases. Germline-derived CDR1 and CDR2 are SGHTA and FQGNSA. The CDR3 sequence is 14 residues long. The V and J ends lost 5 bases and 7 bases, in that order; junction bases with no gene match: 4. In nucleotides, the CDR3 is TGTGCCAGCAGCATATGGACTAGCGGGAATACGCAGTATTTT. This sequence encodes CASSIWTSGNTQYF.

This chain connects TRBV24-1 to TRBJ2-7; 9 bases match TRBD1. The V gene's germline CDR1 is KGHDR and CDR2 SFDVKD. After removal of 4 bases from V and 5 bases from J, the junction contained 8 bases not matched to a gene. The CDR3 contains 15 residues. CDR3 sequence (DNA): TGTGCCACCAGTGACCCAAGGACAGGGGATAACGAGCAGTACTTC. As protein: CATSDPRTGDNEQYF.

The chain carries TRBV19 and TRBJ1-2; maybe TRBD1 (6 bases). CDR3 length equals 16 residues. V shed 4 bases and J shed 4 bases, with 19 bases lying between them. Germline V gives CDR1 LNHDA, CDR2 SQIVND (reference sequence). In DNA, the CDR3 is TGTGCCAGTAGTAAGTTTCGGGACAATTTCTTCTATGGCTACACCTTC. The encoded protein is CASSKFRDNFFYGYTF.

The CDR3: CASSPVGRTSGGRETQYF. The CDR3 DNA reads TGCGCCAGCAGCCCTGTTGGGCGGACTAGCGGAGGGAGAGAGACCCAGTACTTC. The rearrangement uses TRBV5-1 and TRBJ2-5; 10 bases are a match to TRBD2. The CDR3 totals 18 residues. Germline V CDR1 and CDR2: SGHRS, YFSETQ. The junction had 16 bases not matched to a gene; V was cut back by 4 bases and J by 4 bases.

The genes are TRBV11-2 and TRBJ2-7; 7 nucleotides match TRBD1. The CDR3 extends over 15 amino acids. Germline V gene lookup returns CDR1 SGHAT and CDR2 FQNNGV. V shed 5 bases, J shed 9 bases, and the junction held 16 bases outside the gene matches. The CDR3 sequence: CASSPRGQGVIGQYF. The CDR3 coding sequence is TGTGCCAGCAGCCCAAGGGGGCAGGGGGTTATAGGGCAGTACTTC.

The gene calls are TRBV29-1 and TRBJ1-3; D is perhaps TRBD1 (6 bases). Germline V gives CDR1 SQVTM, CDR2 ANQGSEA. CDR3 length: 14 amino acids. V was clipped by 6 bases and J by 4 bases, with 16 bases between them. The CDR3 reads CSVRPGARGNTIYF. In DNA form, the CDR3 reads TGCAGCGTCAGACCAGGGGCGAGGGGAAACACCATATATTTT.

The chain has TRBV9 and TRBJ2-1; 13 positions match TRBD2. The V segment lost 4 bases and the J segment 0 bases; nucleotides outside the gene matches: 10. CDR1 is SGDLS, CDR2 YYNGEE, per germline. The CDR3 runs to 19 residues. CDR3 in amino acids: CASSSSARTSGSSYNEQFF. Written as DNA, the CDR3 is TGTGCCAGCAGCTCCAGCGCCCGGACTAGCGGGAGCTCCTACAATGAGCAGTTCTTC.

The chain joins TRBV12-3 or TRBV12-4 to TRBJ1-1; the D gene is possibly TRBD1 (6 bases). Trimming took off 6 bases at V and 1 base at J, with 9 bases between the two ends. CDR3 size: 13 residues. Here the CDR3 reads CASRTGRNTEAFF. CDR3 DNA: TGTGCCAGCAGGACAGGCCGGAACACTGAAGCTTTCTTT.

The table lists this clone with a count of one. The gene calls are TRBV27 and TRBJ2-1; 9 nucleotides agree with TRBD1. Germline V gene sequence: CDR1 MNHEY, CDR2 SMNVEV (reference sequence). CDR3 size: 14 residues. V lost 8 bases to trimming and J lost 6 bases; unmatched junction nucleotides: 8. This CDR3 reads CASALGTGSNEQFF. For the CDR3, the DNA is TGTGCCAGCGCTCTCGGGACAGGGAGCAATGAGCAGTTCTTC.

This sequence joins TRBV2 and TRBJ1-1; D call uncertain. The V gene lost 5 bases and the J gene lost 6 bases, with 13 bases spanning the gap. Germline V gene data show CDR1 as SNHLY and CDR2 as FYNNEI. The CDR3 is 13 residues long. CDR3 nucleotides: TGTGCCAGCAGTTATGCGGGGAGCGCTGAAGCTTTCTTT. Its protein is CASSYAGSAEAFF.

The chain recombines TRBV11-2 with TRBJ1-1, with 7 bases that match TRBD1. This CDR3 region has 16 residues. Per germline, CDR1 SGHAT and CDR2 FQNNGV. V was pared by 7 bases and J by 0 bases, with 11 bases of the junction left unmatched. In nucleotides, the CDR3 is TGTGCCAGCAACAAGGGGACAGCTGGGATGAACACTGAAGCTTTCTTT. Protein: CASNKGTAGMNTEAFF.

This clone was counted between two and nine times. V is TRBV7-9 and J is TRBJ2-1; 8 nucleotides agree with TRBD2. Germline V lookup: CDR1 SEHNR, CDR2 FQNEAQ (reference sequence). The V and J ends lost 1 base and 9 bases, in that order; junction bases with no gene match: 11. The CDR3 has 16 residues. CDR3 protein: CASSLELAVREVEQFF. The CDR3 bases are TGTGCCAGCAGCTTAGAACTAGCGGTCAGGGAGGTTGAGCAGTTCTTC.

This chain connects TRBV21-1 to TRBJ1-1. TRBV21-1 is a pseudogene locus. CDR3 length equals 15 residues. CDR3 DNA sequence: TGTGCCAGCAGCAAAGCGGAGGGTAAGAAAACTGAAGCTTTCTTT. Translated, it gives CASSKAEGKKTEAFF.

Note on this clone: A read error may produce the germline difference seen at one junction end. This sequence joins TRBV12-3 or TRBV12-4 and TRBJ1-1, with D tentatively TRBD1 (5 bases). The CDR3 covers 11 residues. CDR3 sequence reads: CASSAAYRPYF. The CDR3 nucleotides are TGTGCCAGCAGCGCCGCGTACAGGCCTTATTTT.

V is TRBV27 and J is TRBJ2-2; the match to TRBD2 covers 7 bases. The V gene's germline CDR1 is MNHEY and CDR2 SMNVEV (reference sequence). CDR3 length: 16 amino acids. The junction had 9 bases not matched to a gene; V was cut back by 7 bases and J by 1 base. This CDR3 reads CASNEAGEVNTGELFF. CDR3 bases: TGTGCCAGCAACGAGGCGGGAGAAGTGAACACCGGGGAGCTGTTTTTT.